A single sample gave rise to the 11 T cell receptor beta chains below, sequenced in a study of blood T cell repertoires in COVID-19. Repertoires were generated with immunoSEQ multiplex PCR, while TCRdb's copy carries only in-frame clones and drops some. This table has 120,000 or so clones, 84% appearing once. Input material: PBMCs or T cells enriched from blood (not recorded which). These receptors all come from a woman aged 25-40 years who had recovered from COVID-19.

The chain is built from TRBV7-9 and TRBJ1-5, with 9 nucleotides matching TRBD1. CDR3 length: 15 amino acids. Germline V gene data show CDR1 as SEHNR and CDR2 as FQNEAQ (reference sequence). Trimming at V came to 5 bases and at J to 2 bases, leaving 4 bases not matched to a gene. The CDR3 protein is CASSRQGVGNQPQHF. The CDR3 DNA is TGTGCCAGCAGCCGACAGGGGGTGGGCAATCAGCCCCAGCATTTT.

This chain links TRBV7-9 with TRBJ1-1; D is perhaps TRBD1 (6 bases). Trimming took off 5 bases at V and 1 base at J, with 17 bases between the two ends. CDR1 and CDR2 (germline): SEHNR, FQNEAQ (reference sequence). This CDR3 contains 16 residues. In DNA form, the CDR3 reads TGTGCCAGCAGCCTTCGGACAGCCGGACGGAACACTGAAGCTTTCTTT. Translating gives CASSLRTAGRNTEAFF.

The rearrangement uses TRBV30 and TRBJ1-3, with D possibly TRBD1 on 6 matching bases. Between the trimmed V and J ends, which lost 0 bases and 1 base, there was a span of 13 bases. This CDR3 has 16 residues. Germline values: CDR1 GTSNPN, CDR2 SVGIG (reference sequence). The CDR3 DNA sequence: TGTGCCTGGAGTGTATCGGGGGGCGCTTCTGGAAACACCATATATTTT. Protein sequence: CAWSVSGGASGNTIYF. Full variable domain (missing parts from reference TRBV30 and TRBJ1-3): SQTIHQWPATLVQPVGSPLSLECTVEGTSNPNLYWYRQAAGRGLQLLFYSVGIGQISSEVPQNLSASRPQDRQFILSSKKLLLSDSGFYLCAWSVSGGASGNTIYFGEGSWLTVV.

The rearrangement links TRBV6-5 to TRBJ1-2; 7 positions match TRBD1. Germline loops: CDR1 MNHEY, CDR2 SVGAGI. The CDR3 is 13 amino acids. V shed 6 bases and J 2 bases; nucleotides not matched to a gene: 3. CDR3 region: CASSMTGNYGYTF. The CDR3 DNA sequence: TGTGCCAGCAGCATGACAGGGAACTATGGCTACACCTTC.

This chain connects TRBV6-1 to TRBJ2-1, with a possible D match to TRBD2 (5 bases). This CDR3 region has 15 residues. Trimming stripped 0 bases from V and 2 bases from J, with 8 bases between. Germline loops: CDR1 MNHNS, CDR2 SASEGT. CDR3: CASSEADGTYNEQFF. The DNA for the CDR3 is TGTGCCAGCAGTGAAGCTGACGGGACCTACAATGAGCAGTTCTTC.

V usage is TRBV2 and J usage is TRBJ2-1; tentatively, D is TRBD2 (6 bases). The germline gives CDR1 SNHLY, CDR2 FYNNEI. V lost 6 bases to trimming and J lost 6 bases, with 15 bases between them. The CDR3 length is 14 residues. The CDR3 sequence is CASSFMEGINEQFF. In DNA form, the CDR3 reads TGTGCCAGCAGCTTTATGGAGGGGATCAATGAGCAGTTCTTC.

The chain combines TRBV19 with TRBJ1-2, with 9 bases fitting TRBD1. The CDR3 consists of 16 residues. From germline, CDR1 is LNHDA and CDR2 SQIVND (reference sequence). J lost 4 bases, V lost 4 bases, and 10 bases had no gene match. CDR3 amino acids: CASSTMGDRVLYGYTF. The CDR3 bases are TGTGCCAGTAGTACCATGGGGGACAGGGTGCTCTATGGCTACACCTTC.

V gene TRBV18 combines with J gene TRBJ2-3, with TRBD2 matching 10 bases. Trimming at V came to 2 bases and at J to 4 bases, leaving 9 bases not matched to a gene. Germline loops: CDR1 KGHSH, CDR2 LQKENI. This CDR3 contains 17 residues. The CDR3 protein is CASSPRGTSGVADTQYF. The CDR3 nucleotides are TGTGCCAGCTCACCAAGAGGCACTAGCGGGGTGGCAGATACGCAGTATTTT.

The V and J genes are TRBV4-3 and TRBJ1-1, with D tentatively TRBD1 (5 bases). V lost 0 bases and J lost 4, with 18 bases in between. Germline CDR1 is LGHNA and CDR2 is YSLEER. CDR3 size: 17 residues. CDR3 nucleotides: TGCGCCAGCAGCCAAGACGAAGCTTGGGGCTCGGGCACTGAAGCTTTCTTT. It yields the protein CASSQDEAWGSGTEAFF.

This chain links TRBV28 with TRBJ1-4; D is possibly TRBD1 (6 bases). The CDR3 runs to 14 residues. V lost 5 bases, J lost 7 bases, and 14 bases lay in between. CDR1 MDHEN and CDR2 SYDVKM come from the germline V gene. This CDR3 reads CASSTLGGREKLFF. CDR3 coding DNA: TGTGCCAGCAGTACCCTGGGGGGGCGTGAAAAACTGTTTTTT.

The table lists this clone with a count of one. The rearrangement links TRBV6-1 to TRBJ2-7, with 7 positions matching TRBD1. Looked up from germline, CDR1 is MNHNS and CDR2 is SASEGT. The CDR3 contains 15 residues. V was clipped by 3 bases and J by 1 base; unmatched bases: 6. The CDR3 reads CASSDGQVRSYEQYF. The CDR3 coding sequence is TGTGCCAGCAGTGATGGACAGGTGAGGTCCTACGAGCAGTACTTC.